This TCR beta chain was identified in a study of T cell responses to AZD1222 COVID-19 vaccine. Trimming removed 3 bases at V and 2 bases at J, with 27 bases between. In germline, CDR1 is SGHNT, CDR2 YENEEA. CDR3 size: 20 residues. Study conclusions and caveats: After two AZD1222 doses, spike-specific TCR breadth and depth rose versus day 0. White British ancestry dominated among donors, who included more females, and clonal diversity was possibly underestimated. As reported, nearly half of all spike-specific TCRs target variant regions that are unmutated.

With regard to this clone: What it binds is unknown.

TCRdb keeps only in-frame clones here, not all; method: immunoSEQ multiplex PCR. The data hold 110,000 or so clones, with 70% to 90% observed a single time. The sample here was peripheral blood, taken on day 0 of MenACWY control vaccination. This sequence joins TRBV11-3 and TRBJ2-3, with D possibly being TRBD2 (6 bases). This TCR was recovered from an adult in good health. The CDR3 DNA reads TGTGCCAGCAGCTTCGACCGCTGGACCGGGGAAGCGGGTTCCACAGATACGCAGTATTTT. Translating it yields CASSFDRWTGEAGSTDTQYF.